This T cell receptor (beta chain) was identified during a study of technical replicates of blood from several donors. Assay: immunoSEQ multiplex PCR; the TCRdb copy retains only in-frame clones and omits some. The sample carries 50,000 to 65,000 clones, roughly 92% recorded once. V was clipped by 7 bases and J by 6 bases, with 20 bases between them. This CDR3 is 15 amino acids long. Per the germline V gene, CDR1 is SGHRS and CDR2 is YFSETQ. The receptor's source is a human donor in good health. Some clones in this sample may be carry-over from other donors' samples. This chain links TRBV5-1 with TRBJ2-1, with a weak D call TRBD2 (6 bases). Sequenced: PBMCs. The CDR3 protein is CASRSGTEAGNEQFF. The CDR3 nucleotides are TGCGCCAGCCGTAGTGGGACCGAAGCGGGCAATGAGCAGTTCTTC. The entire variable domain, with the rest obtained from reference TRBV5-1 and TRBJ2-1, is as follows: KAGVTQTPRYLIKTRGQQVTLSCSPISGHRSVSWYQQTPGQGLQFLFEYFSETQRNKGNFPGRFSGRQFSNSRSEMNVSTLELGDSALYLCASRSGTEAGNEQFFGPGTRLTVL.